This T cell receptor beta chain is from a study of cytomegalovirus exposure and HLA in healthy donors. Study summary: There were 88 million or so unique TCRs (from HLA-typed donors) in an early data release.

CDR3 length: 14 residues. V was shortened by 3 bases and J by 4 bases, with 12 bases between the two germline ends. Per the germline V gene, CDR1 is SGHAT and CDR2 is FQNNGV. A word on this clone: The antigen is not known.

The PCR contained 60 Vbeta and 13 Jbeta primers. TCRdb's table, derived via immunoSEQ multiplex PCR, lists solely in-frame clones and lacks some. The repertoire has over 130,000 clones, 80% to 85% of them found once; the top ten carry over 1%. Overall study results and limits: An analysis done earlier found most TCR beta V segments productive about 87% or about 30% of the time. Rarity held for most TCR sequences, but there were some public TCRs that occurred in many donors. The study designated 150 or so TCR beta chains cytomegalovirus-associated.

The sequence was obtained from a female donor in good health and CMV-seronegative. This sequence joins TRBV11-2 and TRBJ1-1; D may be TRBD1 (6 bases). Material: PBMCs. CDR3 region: CASSLGGLSTEAFF. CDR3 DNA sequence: TGTGCCAGCAGCTTGGGGGGGCTAAGCACTGAAGCTTTCTTT.